The 32 T cell receptor beta chains presented below share a single source sample, sequenced in a study of CD8 T cells in Susac syndrome. Random-hexamer reverse transcription was applied to about 0.5 to 1 ug RNA. TCRdb re-called the immunoSEQ multiplex PCR reads with MiXCR, one entry per CDR3 protein. Of roughly 150,000 distinct CDR3 sequences listed, roughly 95% were seen once; the top ten hold under 0.15%. Material: CD8+ T cells from PBMCs. These receptors were obtained from a human donor with multiple sclerosis.

The chain recombines TRBV20-1 with TRBJ2-5, with a weak D call TRBD1 (6 bases). V lost 2 bases and J 5 bases, leaving 21 bases between the germline ends. The germline gives CDR1 DFQATT, CDR2 SNEGSKA (reference sequence). The CDR3 extends over 16 amino acids. As DNA, the CDR3 is TGCAGTGCTAGATCAATGGCCGGGACACAAGGGGAGACCCAGTACTTC. Protein: CSARSMAGTQGETQYF.

The chain couples TRBV5-6 to TRBJ2-1; D remains unclear. Trimming removed 2 bases at V and 9 bases at J, with 6 bases between. There are 11 residues in the CDR3. Germline loops: CDR1 SGHDT, CDR2 YYEEEE. For the CDR3, the DNA is TGTGCCAGCAGCTTCACGACTGAGCAGTTCTTC. It specifies CASSFTTEQFF.

The V and J genes are TRBV9 and TRBJ2-1, with TRBD2 identical over 10 bases. J lost 5 bases, V lost 4 bases, and 6 bases had no gene match. Looked up from germline, CDR1 is SGDLS and CDR2 is YYNGEE. This CDR3 has 15 residues. Written as DNA, the CDR3 is TGTGCCAGCAGCTTAAGCGGGGGGGTAAACAATGAGCAGTTCTTC. It specifies CASSLSGGVNNEQFF. Based on the CDR3 plus reference TRBV9 and TRBJ2-1, the full variable domain is DSGVTQTPKHLITATGQRVTLRCSPRSGDLSVYWYQQSLDQGLQFLIQYYNGEERAKGNILERFSAQQFPDLHSELNLSSLELGDSALYFCASSLSGGVNNEQFFGPGTRLTVL.

This chain links TRBV6-1 with TRBJ2-1, with D unclear. Germline-derived CDR1 and CDR2 are MNHNS and SASEGT. Trimming shortened V by 6 bases and J by 8 bases, and 14 bases separated the two germline ends. The CDR3 is 13 residues long. The CDR3 loop reads CASSESLFDEQFF. CDR3 coding DNA: TGTGCCAGCAGCGAGTCTCTCTTCGATGAGCAGTTCTTC.

This CDR3 is CATRGSGETSEQYF. CDR3 nucleotides: TGTGCCACCAGGGGAAGCGGGGAAACTAGCGAGCAGTACTTC. The V gene is TRBV15, the J gene TRBJ2-7, with 7 positions matching TRBD2. CDR3 length: 14 residues. Germline values: CDR1 LNHNV, CDR2 YYDKDF (reference sequence). The V gene end was trimmed by 6 bases and the J gene end by 6 bases; junction bases not matched to a gene: 11.

This clonotype was seen once. This rearrangement joins TRBV20-1 to TRBJ1-2; D is undetermined. CDR1 is DFQATT, CDR2 SNEGSKA, per germline (reference sequence). This CDR3 has 14 amino acids. Trimming shortened V by 1 base and J by 4 bases, and 13 bases separated the two germline ends. CDR3 protein: CSARVVDLSYGYTF. The DNA for the CDR3 is TGCAGTGCTAGAGTGGTGGATTTAAGCTATGGCTACACCTTC.

V usage is TRBV19 and J usage is TRBJ2-7, with D perhaps matching TRBD2 (5 bases). The CDR3 contains 13 residues. The germline V gene encodes CDR1 LNHDA and CDR2 SQIVND (reference sequence). V dropped 7 bases and J dropped 1 base, with 11 bases sitting between them. The CDR3 bases are TGTGCCAGTAATGATCGGGATTCCTACGAGCAGTACTTC. Translating gives CASNDRDSYEQYF.

The table lists this clonotype with a count of one. The J gene is TRBJ2-5, the V gene TRBV23-1, with D possibly called TRBD1 or TRBD2 (5 bases each). TRBV23-1 is reported as an ORF; its role is uncertain. The V end lost 2 bases, the J end lost 1 base, and 11 bases lay between the germline ends. The CDR3 covers 15 residues. The CDR3 DNA reads TGCGCCAGCAGTCAACTCCTCGGGGCCCAAGAGACCCAGTACTTC. It is translated as CASSQLLGAQETQYF.

The J gene is TRBJ1-3, the V gene TRBV13; 7 positions match TRBD1. The V and J ends lost 3 bases and 1 base, in that order; junction bases with no gene match: 9. Germline CDR1 reads PRHDT; CDR2 reads FYEKMQ (reference sequence). The CDR3 is 17 residues long. The CDR3 loop is CASSFGTEVWSGNTIYF. As DNA, the CDR3 is TGTGCCAGCAGCTTCGGGACAGAGGTCTGGTCTGGAAACACCATATATTTT.

The V and J genes are TRBV20-1 and TRBJ2-1; D may correspond to TRBD1 or TRBD2 (6 bases each). From germline, CDR1 is DFQATT and CDR2 SNEGSKA (reference sequence). The ends were cut back, 2 bases at V and 0 bases at J, with 20 bases in the middle. The CDR3 covers 18 residues. DNA of the CDR3: TGCAGTGCTAGATCCCGGGGACCGGGGGCCGTCTCCTACAATGAGCAGTTCTTC. This encodes CSARSRGPGAVSYNEQFF.

V usage is TRBV7-9 and J usage is TRBJ2-3; 9 positions agree with TRBD1. The V gene end was trimmed by 5 bases and the J gene end by 3 bases; junction bases not matched to a gene: 18. The CDR3 runs to 19 residues. Germline loops: CDR1 SEHNR, CDR2 FQNEAQ (reference sequence). CDR3: CASSANPTQGARVTDTQYF. The CDR3 DNA is TGTGCCAGCAGCGCCAACCCCACACAGGGGGCGAGAGTAACAGATACGCAGTATTTT.

This chain connects TRBV3-1 to TRBJ1-6; the D gene is possibly TRBD1 (6 bases). Per the germline V gene, CDR1 is LGHDT and CDR2 is YNNKEL (reference sequence). V dropped 3 bases and J dropped 3 bases, with 12 bases sitting between them. This CDR3 spans 16 amino acids. The CDR3 nucleotides read TGTGCCAGCAGCCAGACAGGAGGAATCTATAATTCACCCCTCCACTTT. This translates into CASSQTGGIYNSPLHF.

This rearrangement joins TRBV29-1 to TRBJ2-3; 9 nucleotides line up with TRBD2. The junction had 11 bases not matched to a gene; V was cut back by 1 base and J by 0 bases. This CDR3 comprises 18 residues. From germline, CDR1 is SQVTM and CDR2 ANQGSEA. CDR3 DNA: TGCAGCGTTGAAGGGGAGCGGGGGGACTCTCCAAGCACAGATACGCAGTATTTT. Translation: CSVEGERGDSPSTDTQYF.

This chain joins TRBV27 and TRBJ1-5; D is uncertain. Trimming shortened V by 7 bases and J by 7 bases, and 14 bases separated the two germline ends. The CDR3 spans 13 residues. Germline V gene data show CDR1 as MNHEY and CDR2 as SMNVEV (reference sequence). CDR3 bases: TGTGCCAGCAAGCCCGGCCAGGACCAGCCCCAGCATTTT. Translation gives CASKPGQDQPQHF.

The chain uses TRBV20-1 and TRBJ1-1; D not certain. This CDR3 spans 13 amino acids. Germline-derived CDR1 and CDR2 are DFQATT and SNEGSKA (reference sequence). V lost 4 bases and J lost 4, with 13 bases in between. CDR3 sequence (DNA): TGCAGTGCTATGAGGGTAGTCGGCACTGAAGCTTTCTTT. Protein product: CSAMRVVGTEAFF.

V is TRBV3-1 and J is TRBJ2-1; TRBD2 might be the D (6 bases). In germline, CDR1 is LGHDT, CDR2 YNNKEL (reference sequence). This CDR3 has 14 amino acids. V was cut by 0 bases and J by 7 bases, with 10 bases left in between. The CDR3 protein is CASSQDRRGNEQFF. The CDR3 nucleotides read TGTGCCAGCAGCCAAGATCGACGGGGGAATGAGCAGTTCTTC.

The chain links TRBV29-1 to TRBJ2-7, with D hard to call. The V end lost 0 bases, the J end lost 3 bases, and 6 bases lay between the germline ends. Germline lookup yields CDR1 SQVTM and CDR2 ANQGSEA. This CDR3 has 12 amino acids. CDR3 DNA sequence: TGCAGCGTTGAAGACGGCCTCTACGAGCAGTACTTC. Encoded protein: CSVEDGLYEQYF.

The chain links TRBV20-1 to TRBJ2-1, with TRBD1 as a possible D gene (6 bases). Per germline, CDR1 DFQATT and CDR2 SNEGSKA (reference sequence). This CDR3 contains 14 residues. The V gene lost 0 bases and the J gene lost 6 bases, with 12 bases spanning the gap. In DNA form, the CDR3 reads TGCAGTGCTAGAGACAGGGGCCGGCTCAATGAGCAGTTCTTC. It translates to CSARDRGRLNEQFF.

The chain couples TRBV7-3 to TRBJ1-1; D remains ambiguous. Trimming removed 1 base at V and 0 bases at J, with 6 bases between. Germline V gene sequence: CDR1 SGHTA, CDR2 FQGTGA. The CDR3 loop spans 14 amino acids. CDR3 DNA: TGTGCCAGCAGCTTAAACAGTATGAACACTGAAGCTTTCTTT. Amino acid sequence: CASSLNSMNTEAFF. Full variable domain (remainder filled in from reference TRBV7-3 and TRBJ1-1): GAGVSQTPSNKVTEKGKYVELRCDPISGHTALYWYRQSLGQGPEFLIYFQGTGAADDSGLPNDRFFAVRPEGSVSTLKIQRTERGDSAVYLCASSLNSMNTEAFFGQGTRLTVV.

The rearrangement uses TRBV12-3 or TRBV12-4 and TRBJ2-7; D not certain. The CDR3 consists of 13 residues. V gave up 1 base and J gave up 1 base, with 5 bases separating them. The CDR3 region is CASSLGESYEQYV. CDR3 DNA: TGTGCCAGCAGTTTAGGAGAATCCTACGAGCAGTACGTC.

V and J are TRBV27 and TRBJ2-2, with D unclear. Germline V lookup: CDR1 MNHEY, CDR2 SMNVEV (reference sequence). The V and J ends lost 6 bases and 6 bases respectively, with 8 bases between them. The CDR3 runs 12 residues. The CDR3 loop is CASRVASGELFF. For the CDR3, the DNA is TGTGCCAGCAGAGTTGCCTCCGGGGAGCTGTTTTTT.

Only one count was recorded for this clonotype. The chain couples TRBV4-2 to TRBJ1-2; D remains ambiguous. The CDR3 totals 13 residues. V lost 0 bases and J 8 bases, leaving 10 bases between the germline ends. CDR1 and CDR2 from the germline V gene are LGHNA and YNFKEQ. The CDR3 region is CASSQETQEGYTF. The CDR3 DNA reads TGTGCCAGCAGCCAAGAGACCCAGGAGGGCTACACCTTC.

The chain combines TRBV4-2 with TRBJ2-1; 9 bases match TRBD2. The CDR3 spans 16 residues. V lost 2 bases to trimming and J lost 5 bases; unmatched junction nucleotides: 7. Looked up from germline, CDR1 is LGHNA and CDR2 is YNFKEQ. CDR3 nucleotides: TGTGCCAGCAGCCAAATAGCGGGGGCCGTGAACAATGAGCAGTTCTTC. It yields the protein CASSQIAGAVNNEQFF.

The CDR3 nucleotides are TGTGCCAGCAGCTCCCCCTTTGCGGGGGGCCGGAGAGACGAGCAGTACTTC. It specifies CASSSPFAGGRRDEQYF. This chain joins TRBV7-9 and TRBJ2-7; 8 bases are shared with TRBD2. V shed 4 bases, J shed 5 bases, and the junction held 16 bases outside the gene matches. The CDR3 runs 17 residues. CDR1 and CDR2 from the germline V gene are SEHNR and FQNEAQ (reference sequence).

This clonotype appeared once. The rearrangement links TRBV19 to TRBJ1-2; no firm D call. V shed 7 bases and J shed 6 bases, with 15 bases lying between them. Germline V gene sequence: CDR1 LNHDA, CDR2 SQIVND (reference sequence). The length of the CDR3 is 13 residues. The CDR3 reads CASTPEGANGYTF. Written as DNA, the CDR3 is TGTGCCAGTACCCCCGAGGGAGCCAATGGCTACACCTTC.

A remark on this clonotype: The junction differs from germline at one of its ends, possibly a read error. CDR3 amino acids: CASSTKRTGEDSPLHF. The CDR3 DNA follows: TGTGCCAGCAGCACTAAGAGGACAGGAGAGGATTCTCCCCTCCACTTT. The rearrangement uses TRBV7-9 and TRBJ1-6, with 7 positions matching TRBD1. Germline loops: CDR1 SEHNR, CDR2 FQNEAQ (reference sequence). The CDR3 consists of 16 residues. Filled out from reference TRBV7-9 and TRBJ1-6, the complete variable domain reads DTGVSQNPRHKITKRGQNVTFRCDPISEHNRLYWYRQTLGQGPEFLTYFQNEAQLEKSRLLSDRFSAERPKGSFSTLEIQRTEQGDSAMYLCASSTKRTGEDSPLHFGNGTRLTVT.

The rearrangement links TRBV4-1 to TRBJ1-1, with D tentatively TRBD1 (5 bases). CDR3 length equals 14 residues. Per the germline V gene, CDR1 is MGHRA and CDR2 is YSYEKL. Trimming took 3 bases from V and 6 from J, leaving 14 bases between them. The CDR3 DNA sequence: TGCGCCAGCAGCCAGGAGAGGGGAGGGCCTGAAGCTTTCTTT. Protein sequence: CASSQERGGPEAFF.

Only one count was recorded for this clonotype. The rearrangement links TRBV12-3 or TRBV12-4 to TRBJ2-7; possibly TRBD1 for D (5 bases). Trimming removed 1 base at V and 7 bases at J, with 14 bases between. CDR3 size: 14 residues. The CDR3 region has the DNA TGTGCCAGCAGTTTAGTATCCAGGGCCGGGGAGCAGTACTTC. Protein product: CASSLVSRAGEQYF.

This chain uses TRBV15 with TRBJ2-4; 9 bases map to TRBD1. Losses at the gene ends were 0 bases for V and 5 bases for J; bases not matched to a gene: 8. CDR1 and CDR2 (germline): LNHNV, YYDKDF (reference sequence). The CDR3 sequence is 17 residues long. The CDR3 sequence: CATSRDLQGALENIQYF. The CDR3 DNA reads TGTGCCACCAGCAGAGACTTACAGGGGGCCCTCGAAAACATTCAGTACTTC. Drawing the rest from reference TRBV15 and TRBJ2-4, the complete variable domain is DAMVIQNPRYQVTQFGKPVTLSCSQTLNHNVMYWYQQKSSQAPKLLFHYYDKDFNNEADTPDNFQSRRPNTSFCFLDIRSPGLGDTAMYLCATSRDLQGALENIQYFGAGTRLSVL.

The V call is TRBV10-2, the J call TRBJ1-1; D gene unclear. With 3 bases removed from V and 7 bases from J, the gap between germline ends came to 6 bases. From germline, CDR1 is WSHSY and CDR2 SAAADI. CDR3 size: 11 residues. The CDR3 sequence: CASSEQREAFF. CDR3 bases: TGCGCCAGCAGTGAACAGCGTGAAGCTTTCTTT.

The V call is TRBV29-1, the J call TRBJ2-1, with a tentative D call TRBD1 (6 bases). The CDR3 is 14 amino acids. CDR1 SQVTM and CDR2 ANQGSEA come from the germline V gene. V gave up 4 bases and J gave up 6 bases, with 16 bases separating them. The CDR3 nucleotides are TGCAGCGTTGTAGGGGGACCCAGGGGCAATGAGCAGTTCTTC. This sequence encodes CSVVGGPRGNEQFF.

The J gene is TRBJ2-7, the V gene TRBV6-6; D unclear. Trimming took off 4 bases at V and 2 bases at J, with 9 bases between the two ends. Germline assignment: CDR1 MNHNY and CDR2 SVGAGI (reference sequence). The CDR3 length is 13 residues. Here the CDR3 reads CASSFAGTYEQYF. CDR3 nucleotide sequence: TGTGCCAGCAGTTTCGCCGGCACCTACGAGCAGTACTTC.